This TCR beta chain was identified during a study of early T cells in non-severe SARS-CoV-2 infection. Study overall: Chains stayed unpaired after sequencing of bulk RNA from unsorted whole blood. Overall study findings and caveats: The matching step, a VDJdb search, favored anti-spike CD8 responses and missed private and CD4 specificities.

CDR3 length: 16 residues. Germline V gives CDR1 LNHDA, CDR2 SQIVND (reference sequence). V was shortened by 3 bases and J by 4 bases, with 18 bases between the two germline ends. This clonotype occurred a few times. Its target is not known. Separate cDNA molecules each had unique molecular identifiers attached to them. MiXCR, run by TCRdb on the 5' RACE reads, gives a single entry per CDR3 protein. The data contain some 66,000 distinct CDR3 sequences, roughly 9% of them singletons. J is TRBJ1-2 and V is TRBV19; D unclear. Specimen: whole blood. This receptor was obtained from an adult who was a healthcare worker with PCR-confirmed SARS-CoV-2 infection or an uninfected control (not recorded which). The CDR3: CASSMGSTAQGYGYTF. CDR3 in DNA: TGTGCCAGTAGTATGGGATCTACGGCCCAAGGCTATGGCTACACCTTC.